Listed below are T cell receptor beta chains from one sample, sequenced in a study of blood T cell repertoires in COVID-19. Produced via immunoSEQ multiplex PCR; TCRdb's table is partial and in-frame only. The sample has under 150,000 clones, 85% seen once. The sample consisted of peripheral blood. All receptors derive from a man older than 75 with acute or convalescent COVID-19. CDR3s include the opening cysteine and the closing phenylalanine or tryptophan. The D gene is left open where the match is weak. Clone size is given for some rows only: seen once, a few or many times, or a class if the clone is expanded.

j_call,d_call,clone_size,v_call,cdr3_aa,cdr3_nt
TRBJ2-2,TRBD1,few,TRBV10-3,CAIANGQANTGELFF,TGTGCCATCGCCAATGGACAGGCGAACACCGGGGAGCTGTTTTTT
TRBJ2-5,NA,NA,TRBV5-1,CASSLEGRQETQYF,TGCGCCAGCAGCTTAGAGGGCAGGCAAGAGACCCAGTACTTC
TRBJ1-6,NA,NA,TRBV7-9,CASSPDISYNSPLHF,TGTGCCAGCAGCCCGGACATTTCCTATAATTCACCCCTCCACTTT
TRBJ2-3,TRBD2,NA,TRBV15,CATQGGRGAVDTQYF,TGTGCCACCCAGGGAGGGCGAGGAGCAGTAGATACGCAGTATTTT
TRBJ2-7,TRBD1,NA,TRBV28,CASSPSGQGASYEQYF,TGTGCCAGCAGTCCCTCCGGACAGGGAGCCTCCTACGAGCAGTACTTC
TRBJ1-5,TRBD1,NA,TRBV5-1,CASSLGQGGQPQHF,TGCGCCAGCAGCTTGGGACAGGGCGGTCAGCCCCAGCATTTT
TRBJ1-2,TRBD1,once,TRBV9,CASSVVGQGTYTF,TGTGCCAGCAGCGTAGTCGGACAGGGGACCTACACCTTC
TRBJ2-6,NA,NA,TRBV19,CASEIRTPGANVLTF,TGTGCCAGTGAAATCAGGACACCTGGGGCCAACGTCCTGACTTTC
TRBJ1-1,NA,NA,TRBV12-3/TRBV12-4,CASSPTVNTEAFF,TGTGCCAGCAGCCCGACAGTGAACACTGAAGCTTTCTTT
TRBJ2-5,NA,NA,TRBV21-1,CASSKEYPGVPQETQYF,TGTGCCAGCAGCAAAGAATACCCGGGGGTACCTCAAGAGACCCAGTACTTC
TRBJ2-7,NA,NA,TRBV11-3,CASSLGQSSYEQYF,TGTGCCAGCAGCTTAGGACAGAGCTCCTACGAGCAGTACTTC
TRBJ1-1,NA,NA,TRBV7-3,CASSLQGGPEAFF,TGTGCCAGCAGCTTACAGGGAGGTCCTGAAGCTTTCTTT
TRBJ2-1,TRBD1,NA,TRBV2,CASRETGGSWNEQFF,TGTGCCAGCAGAGAAACAGGGGGCTCGTGGAATGAGCAGTTCTTC
TRBJ1-1,TRBD1,once,TRBV19,CATTLTGVNTEAFF,TGTGCCACGACTTTGACAGGGGTGAACACTGAAGCTTTCTTT
TRBJ1-1,NA,NA,TRBV9,CASSETVMNTEAFF,TGTGCCAGCAGCGAGACAGTTATGAACACTGAAGCTTTCTTT
TRBJ1-2,TRBD1,NA,TRBV11-2,CASSIRDRAHGYTF,TGTGCCAGCAGCATCCGGGACAGGGCTCATGGCTACACCTTC
TRBJ1-2,NA,NA,TRBV3-1/TRBV3-2,CASSSPYGYTF,TGTGCCAGCAGCTCTCCCTATGGCTACACCTTC
TRBJ2-7,NA,NA,TRBV11-3,CASSSGGDMDEQYF,TGTGCCAGCAGCTCTGGGGGGGACATGGACGAGCAGTACTTC
TRBJ2-7,NA,NA,TRBV19,CASSPGGGDYEQYF,TGTGCCAGTAGTCCCGGAGGCGGAGACTACGAGCAGTACTTC
TRBJ1-1,NA,NA,TRBV19,CASSPREGGTEAFF,TGTGCCAGTAGTCCTCGGGAAGGGGGCACTGAAGCTTTCTTT
TRBJ2-7,TRBD1,NA,TRBV6-5,CASSYGDSLSYEQYF,TGTGCCAGCAGTTACGGGGACAGCCTCTCCTACGAGCAGTACTTC
TRBJ1-2,TRBD1,NA,TRBV19,CASRPTDRVSYGYTF,TGTGCCAGTAGACCAACGGACAGGGTCTCGTATGGCTACACCTTC
TRBJ2-5,TRBD1,NA,TRBV3-1/TRBV3-2,CASSQDHGTGRRTQYF,TGTGCCAGCAGCCAAGATCACGGGACAGGCCGACGGACCCAGTACTTC
TRBJ1-2,NA,NA,TRBV5-1,CASSSDTNYGYTF,TGCGCCAGCAGCTCCGACACCAACTATGGCTACACCTTC
TRBJ1-2,TRBD1,NA,TRBV5-4,CASSLVMLAQGVSGYTF,TGTGCCAGCAGCTTGGTTATGTTGGCACAGGGGGTAAGTGGCTACACCTTC
TRBJ2-1,TRBD2,NA,TRBV29-1,CSVSRTSGSDEQFF,TGCAGCGTTAGTAGGACTAGCGGGAGCGATGAGCAGTTCTTC
TRBJ2-7,NA,few,TRBV5-4,CASSLAREVAYEQYF,TGTGCCAGCAGCTTGGCCAGGGAGGTGGCCTACGAGCAGTACTTC
TRBJ2-7,TRBD1,many,TRBV10-3,CAISDSGYTGAPSTGYFSYEQYF,TGTGCCATCAGTGATTCGGGCTATACAGGGGCCCCATCAACTGGATACTTCTCCTACGAGCAGTACTTC
TRBJ2-1,TRBD2,NA,TRBV25-1,CASSESSGRIYEQFF,TGTGCCAGCAGTGAATCTAGCGGGAGGATCTATGAGCAGTTCTTC
TRBJ2-7,NA,NA,TRBV6-1,CASSEVGTYEQYF,TGTGCCAGCAGTGAAGTTGGCACCTACGAGCAGTACTTC
TRBJ1-1,TRBD1,NA,TRBV28,CASSYRGRRDTEAFF,TGTGCCAGCAGCTACAGGGGGCGCCGGGACACTGAAGCTTTCTTT
TRBJ2-7,NA,NA,TRBV19,CASSIRGNEQYF,TGTGCCAGTAGTATAAGGGGTAACGAGCAGTACTTC
TRBJ2-1,TRBD2,NA,TRBV14,CASSQGREAPHNEQFF,TGTGCCAGCAGCCAAGGGCGGGAGGCCCCCCACAATGAGCAGTTCTTC